What follows describes a single TCR beta chain. Germline is not matched at one junction end, which may reflect a read error. The sample comes from a study of blood T cells in healthy people across ages. The total RNA that was extracted per sample amounted to at least 5.5 micrograms. Together with a sample-barcoded 5' primer, a J-beta primer mix was included in a second PCR lasting about 7 to 11 cycles. Each CDR3 protein gets one entry after TCRdb re-called the 5' RACE reads with MiXCR. The profile shows 650,000 to 900,000 distinct CDR3 sequences, 55% to 65% of them singletons. Looked up from germline, CDR1 is SQVTM and CDR2 is ANQGSEA. CDR3 length: 12 amino acids.

The sample comprised blood. The V and J genes are TRBV29-1 and TRBJ1-2; D gene unclear. This clonotype was obtained from a man aged 25 to 45 in good health. CDR3 in DNA: TGCAGCGTTAGTACAACGCCCTATGGCTACACCTTT. Protein product: CSVSTTPYGYTF.